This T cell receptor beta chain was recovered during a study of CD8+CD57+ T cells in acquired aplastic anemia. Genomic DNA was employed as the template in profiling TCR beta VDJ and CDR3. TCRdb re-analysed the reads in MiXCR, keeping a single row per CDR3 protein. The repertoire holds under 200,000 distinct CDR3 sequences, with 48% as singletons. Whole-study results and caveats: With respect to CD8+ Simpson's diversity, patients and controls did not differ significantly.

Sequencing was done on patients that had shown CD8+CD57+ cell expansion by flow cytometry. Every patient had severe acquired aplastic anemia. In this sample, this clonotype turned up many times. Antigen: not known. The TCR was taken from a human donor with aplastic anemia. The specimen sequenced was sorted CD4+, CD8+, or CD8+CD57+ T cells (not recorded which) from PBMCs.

CDR3 residues: CASSFQGANQPQHF. The CDR3 coding sequence is TGTGCCAGCAGCTTCCAGGGAGCCAATCAGCCCCAGCATTTT. The J gene is TRBJ1-5, the V gene TRBV5-5; D possibly corresponds to TRBD1 (5 bases). This CDR3 contains 14 residues. Germline V CDR1 and CDR2: SGHKS, YYEKEE (reference sequence). Trimming cost V 2 bases and J 3 bases, with 9 bases left between them. Together with reference TRBV5-5 and TRBJ1-5, the CDR3 gives the full variable domain: DAGVTQSPTHLIKTRGQQVTLRCSPISGHKSVSWYQQVLGQGPQFIFQYYEKEERGRGNFPDRFSARQFPNYSSELNVNALLLGDSALYLCASSFQGANQPQHFGDGTRLSIL.